This T cell receptor (beta chain) derives from a study of T-cell memory formation after mild COVID-19. The 5'RACE method, run with constant-segment primers, produced TCR alpha and TCR beta cDNA libraries (carrying sample barcodes and UMIs). TCRdb independently ran MiXCR on the 5' RACE reads; one entry per CDR3 protein. The sample holds about 350,000 distinct CDR3 sequences; roughly 13% are singletons and the top ten take 22%. A few counts support this clonotype. Its antigen is as yet unknown. Study results and caveats: Contracting CD4+ clones lay largely in CM and EM, with CD8+ ones residing in EMRA.

Sample: PBMCs or a T cell subset sorted from them (not recorded which). The TCR comes from a man aged 18 to 29 who had mild COVID-19 (a few samples of this study predate the infection). Cell type and time point are not known.

The CDR3 sequence is CASRVPRGTGNTIYF. CDR3 in DNA: TGTGCCAGCAGGGTTCCGAGGGGCACGGGAAACACCATATATTTT. V gene TRBV2 combines with J gene TRBJ1-3; perhaps TRBD1 as D (5 bases). CDR3 length equals 15 residues. V lost 6 bases and J 4 bases, leaving 16 bases between the germline ends. The germline V gene encodes CDR1 SNHLY and CDR2 FYNNEI.